This TCR beta chain stems from a study of blood T cell repertoires in COVID-19 (dated by TCRdb to 2020 to 2021). In the study overall: The collaborator samples originated in the United States, Italy and Spain and spanned the acute and convalescent phases of COVID-19. The material from the prospective study consisted of cDNA or gDNA derived from T cells, B-cell-depleted T cells, or PBMCs. Subjects who had been exposed to COVID-19, were actively infected with it, or had recovered from it provided the deeply sampled blood TCRbeta repertoires that made up the dataset. The repertoires were released in a freely available public database intended as a resource for research on the immune response to SARS-CoV-2. Samples came from the ongoing ImmuneRACE study (first 160 participants) plus 1,254 subjects from 6 global collaborators. Sample metadata almost always included a de-identified subject ID, COVID-19 status, age in years and sex. HLA class I and class II types, where available, came from metadata supplied by the sample provider rather than from assay-based typing.

V and J are truncated by 7 bases and 7 bases respectively, leaving an intervening sequence of 16 bases. There are 14 amino acids in the CDR3, from cysteine to phenylalanine inclusive. The CDR3 DNA has 42 bases and is translated from base 1. From a lookup of the germline V gene, CDR1 and CDR2 are SGHTA and FQGTGA. The immunoSEQ Assay, a bias-controlled multiplex PCR, was used to amplify TCRbeta CDR3 regions from genomic DNA. Processing in the source paper ran as follows. The number of nucleated cells in each sample was estimated by amplification of reference gene primers within the assay. To quantify the absolute abundance of each unique TCRbeta CDR3 rearrangement, sequence reads were collapsed and filtered. For each sample, productive Simpson clonality was calculated by taking the square root of Simpson's diversity index across productive rearrangements. In TCRdb, the immuneACCESS table is reduced to in-frame sequences with V and J assigned. These tables do not hold every clone; where another copy was compared, an unresolved V gene accounts for under half, and the others remain unexplained. Clone size and the V and J calls come from that table; the DNA yielded D and trimming. For this sample there are about 50,000 clones; more than 85% appear just once. The top ten clones comprise roughly 9.8% of the sample.

Each collaborating institution followed its own protocols to collect whole blood in K2EDTA tubes. Collaborator samples were shipped for TCRbeta analysis as frozen whole blood, isolated PBMCs, or DNA extracted from either sample type. A word on this clone: Its antigen is unknown. No qualities accompany the bases; no much larger clone lies one base away.

The investigation overall reported the following: Clinical and demographic metadata were provided uncurated, with the amount varying by source and participant.

The chain was built from TRBV7-3 and TRBJ1-4; no D gene call is confident. The receptor was derived from an elderly woman with acute or convalescent COVID-19. The sequenced sample consisted of peripheral blood. The DNA reads as follows: TGTGCCAGCATCCGACGGAGTGTCTGTGAAAAACTGTTTTTT. It is translated as CASIRRSVCEKLFF.